This entry concerns a single T cell receptor beta chain. Its specificity is not known. Measured with immunoSEQ multiplex PCR; TCRdb has only the in-frame clones, and not every one. The table includes about 270,000 clones, around 69% detected once. The length of the CDR3 is 18 residues. The germline V gene encodes CDR1 LNHNV and CDR2 YYDKDF (reference sequence). V was clipped by 1 base and J by 0 bases, with 16 bases between them. The data were taken from a study of cytotoxic CD8 clonotypes in ibrutinib-treated CLL. Study-wide context: The samples contained 255,043 productive templates on average. They also contained an average of about 94,000 productive rearrangements.

General study points: Baseline levels were approached again at progression, after clonality had risen at ibrutinib response. Shared public clonotypes were rare, and on treatment they either got smaller or stayed the same.

The sequence was obtained from a human donor with chronic lymphocytic leukemia. The chain has TRBV15 and TRBJ1-3; D gene ambiguous. The specimen comprised PBMCs, sampled at disease progression, from a patient treated with ibrutinib. As DNA, the CDR3 is TGTGCCACCAGCAGAGCCCGCGGGGAGCTCAGCTCTGGAAACACCATATATTTT. It yields the protein CATSRARGELSSGNTIYF.